Shown below are 9 T cell receptor beta chains from a single sample sequenced in a study of vaccination effects on CD4 cells after COVID-19. No antigen has been identified for these receptors. Antigen-specific CD4+ T cells were expanded with viral peptide pools in the ViraFEST assay before sequencing. It was after nine to ten days of culture that CD4+ T cells were isolated. The vaccine given was either BNT162b2 or mRNA-1273, in two doses. Some clones are missing from TCRdb's copy, which holds only in-frame ones; the method was immunoSEQ multiplex PCR. This sample has around 22,000 clones, with 55% to 85% found just once. Here the sequenced sample was CD4+ T cells from PBMCs cultured with HCoV-NL63 spike peptides, taken after COVID-19 vaccination. These receptors were obtained from a human donor who received a COVID-19 vaccine.

The chain combines TRBV19 with TRBJ2-7; unclear D gene. From germline, CDR1 is LNHDA and CDR2 SQIVND (reference sequence). The CDR3 is 17 residues long. V was shortened by 3 bases and J by 1 base, with 19 bases between the two germline ends. The CDR3 here is CASSIWPIRSGSYEQYF. The CDR3 region has the DNA TGTGCCAGTAGTATCTGGCCCATTAGGTCCGGGTCCTACGAGCAGTACTTC.

This clone has a handful of counts. The V gene is TRBV29-1, the J gene TRBJ2-1; 10 bases line up with TRBD2. The CDR3 extends over 14 amino acids. J was trimmed by 5 bases and V by 7 bases; bases with no gene match: 8. From germline, CDR1 is SQVTM and CDR2 ANQGSEA. This CDR3 reads CSGTSGRADNEQFF. DNA for the CDR3: TGCAGCGGGACAAGCGGGAGGGCCGACAATGAGCAGTTCTTC.

The V call is TRBV5-6, the J call TRBJ2-3; D gene unclear. From germline, CDR1 is SGHDT and CDR2 YYEEEE. The ends were cut back, 4 bases at V and 2 bases at J, with 17 bases in the middle. The CDR3 extends over 16 amino acids. The CDR3 loop reads CASSTTSGVYTDTQYF. In DNA form, the CDR3 reads TGTGCCAGCAGCACAACATCTGGGGTTTACACAGATACGCAGTATTTT.

This clone was observed a few times. The genes are TRBV4-1 and TRBJ1-1; D is unclear. This CDR3 is 14 amino acids long. The germline CDR1 and CDR2 sequences are MGHRA and YSYEKL. V was pared by 5 bases and J by 1 base, with 11 bases between. CDR3 loop: CASSGRTENTEAFF. The CDR3 coding sequence is TGCGCCAGCAGCGGTAGAACGGAGAACACTGAAGCTTTCTTT.

This clone came up once. This chain uses TRBV11-2 with TRBJ1-1, with no clear D. Trimming cost V 1 base and J 1 base, with 4 bases left between them. There are 13 residues in the CDR3. Germline values: CDR1 SGHAT, CDR2 FQNNGV. In DNA, the CDR3 is TGTGCCAGCAGCTTAGTCCCGAACACTGAAGCTTTCTTT. Translating it yields CASSLVPNTEAFF.

This clone was counted once. V usage is TRBV6-6 and J usage is TRBJ2-2, with 12 bases that match TRBD2. CDR1 and CDR2 (germline): MNHNY, SVGAGI (reference sequence). With 5 bases clipped from V and 6 bases from J, the junction kept 7 bases outside the gene matches. The CDR3 extends over 16 amino acids. CDR3 sequence (DNA): TGTGCCAGCAGTCAGACTAGCGGGAGCTCCCCCGGGGAGCTGTTTTTT. This encodes CASSQTSGSSPGELFF.

CDR3 in amino acids: CASSYSYTGDIQYF. DNA for the CDR3: TGTGCCAGCAGTTACTCGTACACAGGGGACATTCAGTACTTC. The chain employs TRBV6-5 and TRBJ2-4, with 7 bases fitting TRBD1. CDR3 length: 14 residues. The V and J ends lost 0 bases and 8 bases, in that order; junction bases with no gene match: 4. Germline V gene lookup returns CDR1 MNHEY and CDR2 SVGAGI.

The CDR3 reads CASLVGGDVNTEAFF. In DNA form, the CDR3 reads TGCGCCAGCTTAGTGGGGGGGGACGTGAACACTGAAGCTTTCTTT. J is TRBJ1-1 and V is TRBV5-1, with a tentative D call TRBD1 (5 bases). This CDR3 spans 15 amino acids. Trimming shortened V by 7 bases and J by 0 bases, and 16 bases separated the two germline ends. Looked up from germline, CDR1 is SGHRS and CDR2 is YFSETQ.

The chain joins TRBV10-1 to TRBJ1-1; D not certain. V was trimmed by 6 bases and J by 1 base, leaving 6 bases between them. In germline, CDR1 is WNHNN, CDR2 SYGVQD (reference sequence). This CDR3 is built from 12 residues. The CDR3, as DNA: TGCGCCAGCAGCACATCGAACACTGAAGCTTTCTTT. Translation: CASSTSNTEAFF.